These 10 T cell receptor beta chains were sequenced from one sample in a study of blood T cell repertoires in COVID-19. Some clones are missing from TCRdb's copy, which holds only in-frame ones; the method was immunoSEQ multiplex PCR. The sample lists 250,000 to 350,000 clones, roughly 87% occurring once. The sequenced sample was peripheral blood. The receptors derive from a woman aged 45-60 years who had recovered from COVID-19.

This clone was found a few times. The V gene is TRBV7-2, the J gene TRBJ1-1; D possibly corresponds to TRBD1 (5 bases). This CDR3 spans 12 amino acids. V was shortened by 2 bases and J by 6 bases, with 7 bases between the two germline ends. CDR1 is SGHTA, CDR2 FQGNSA, per germline. The CDR3 region has the DNA TGTGCCAGCAGCTTACAGGGCCCTGAAGCTTTCTTT. Protein product: CASSLQGPEAFF.

With regard to this clone: The same CDR3 is also encoded by other DNA sequences in this sample. The J gene is TRBJ1-2, the V gene TRBV28; D unresolved. Germline lookup yields CDR1 MDHEN and CDR2 SYDVKM. V was clipped by 3 bases and J by 4 bases, with 6 bases between them. This CDR3 region has 12 residues. The CDR3 DNA reads as TGTGCCAGCAGTTTCCGGTCCTATGGCTACACCTTC. It is translated as CASSFRSYGYTF.

This clone occurred once. V and J are TRBV5-6 and TRBJ1-6; D may be TRBD1 (5 bases). Germline CDR1 is SGHDT and CDR2 is YYEEEE. Trimming removed 4 bases at V and 2 bases at J, with 13 bases between. There are 16 residues in the CDR3. The CDR3: CASSTDDSTYNSPLHF. The CDR3 coding sequence is TGTGCCAGCAGCACCGACGACAGTACCTATAATTCACCCCTCCACTTT.

This clone was seen just once. V and J are TRBV27 and TRBJ2-2; TRBD2 matches at 9 bases. Germline CDR1 reads MNHEY; CDR2 reads SMNVEV (reference sequence). V lost 8 bases, J lost 1 base, and 5 bases stayed unmatched. This CDR3 region has 15 residues. CDR3 nucleotides: TGTGCCAGCGCCCAAGCGGGGGGGAACACCGGGGAGCTGTTTTTT. Translating it yields CASAQAGGNTGELFF.

The chain couples TRBV28 to TRBJ2-1; D perhaps matches TRBD2 (5 bases). The CDR3 runs 15 residues. The V end was cut by 3 bases, the J end by 5 bases, with 14 bases between. The germline gives CDR1 MDHEN, CDR2 SYDVKM. The CDR3 bases are TGTGCCAGCAGTTTTTGGGCGGGCTACGACAATGAGCAGTTCTTC. Protein product: CASSFWAGYDNEQFF.

This rearrangement joins TRBV10-3 to TRBJ2-1, with 7 bases that match TRBD1. The V gene end was trimmed by 6 bases and the J gene end by 14 bases; junction bases not matched to a gene: 19. Germline loops: CDR1 ENHRY, CDR2 SYGVKD. The CDR3 runs to 15 residues. The CDR3 DNA reads as TGTGCCATCAGCTCCGAAGTTGCCGTGACAGGGAGCAAGTTCTTC. Translation: CAISSEVAVTGSKFF.

J is TRBJ2-5 and V is TRBV9, with TRBD2 matching 10 bases. Germline CDR1 is SGDLS and CDR2 is YYNGEE. The length of the CDR3 is 17 residues. V trimming: 0 bases; J trimming: 1 base; junction bases outside the gene matches: 6. CDR3 DNA: TGTGCCAGCAGCGTAGGTCGGGCTAGCGGGGGCCAAGAGACCCAGTACTTC. This sequence encodes CASSVGRASGGQETQYF.

The rearrangement links TRBV30 to TRBJ1-2; the match to TRBD1 covers 9 bases. The CDR3 is made up of 13 amino acids. Per germline, CDR1 GTSNPN and CDR2 SVGIG (reference sequence). Losses at the gene ends were 4 bases for V and 5 bases for J; bases not matched to a gene: 5. The CDR3 bases are TGTGCCTGGATGGGACAGGGTCATTATGGCTACACCTTC. This translates into CAWMGQGHYGYTF. Full variable domain (outside the CDR3, taken from reference TRBV30 and TRBJ1-2): SQTIHQWPATLVQPVGSPLSLECTVEGTSNPNLYWYRQAAGRGLQLLFYSVGIGQISSEVPQNLSASRPQDRQFILSSKKLLLSDSGFYLCAWMGQGHYGYTFGSGTRLTVV.

This chain uses TRBV6-2 or TRBV6-3 with TRBJ2-5, with 8 nucleotides matching TRBD2. Losses at the gene ends were 5 bases for V and 5 bases for J; bases not matched to a gene: 7. Germline CDR1 reads MNHEY; CDR2 reads SVGEGT. This CDR3 has 14 residues. CDR3 DNA sequence: TGTGCCAGCAGTGTCACGGGAGGGCGGGAGACCCAGTACTTC. Protein: CASSVTGGRETQYF.

This sequence joins TRBV6-2 or TRBV6-3 and TRBJ2-2, with D uncertain. Deletions cut 4 bases from V and 7 bases from J, with 22 bases between. The CDR3 contains 17 residues. CDR1 MNHEY and CDR2 SVGEGT come from the germline V gene. The CDR3 bases are TGTGCCAGCAGTTTCCTCGCCCCCCTTAGTGGTAGCGGGGAGCTGTTTTTT. Residues: CASSFLAPLSGSGELFF.